A single sample gave rise to the 8 T cell receptor beta chains below, sequenced in a study of T-cell reconstitution after alpha-beta-depleted transplantation in children. TCRbeta library construction was performed incorporating unique molecular identifiers. Via MiXCR, TCRdb re-called the PCR reads, giving one row per CDR3 protein. The repertoire holds about 90,000 distinct CDR3 sequences, with roughly 16% as singletons. The starting material was PBMCs, mostly from graft donor cells, obtained 180 days after TCRalphabeta/CD19-depleted stem cell transplant. These receptors were collected from a male patient aged 2 to 10 who had a stem cell transplant for acute lymphoblastic leukemia, so the T cells may come from the graft donor.

This rearrangement joins TRBV7-6 to TRBJ2-6; TRBD1 might be the D (5 bases). The CDR3 length is 17 residues. V was cut by 1 base and J by 0 bases, with 10 bases left in between. Germline V gene lookup returns CDR1 SGHVS and CDR2 FNYEAQ. In nucleotides, the CDR3 is TGTGCCAGCAGCTTAGGGACACCACGCTCTGGGGCCAACGTCCTGACTTTC. Protein: CASSLGTPRSGANVLTF.

A few counts support this clonotype. The CDR3 sequence is CASSLNTAQETQYF. CDR3 sequence (DNA): TGTGCCAGCAGCCTTAATACCGCACAAGAGACCCAGTACTTC. The chain employs TRBV12-3 or TRBV12-4 and TRBJ2-5, with D hard to call. V lost 6 bases and J lost 2, with 13 bases in between. CDR3 size: 14 residues.

J is TRBJ2-7 and V is TRBV5-1, with D possibly TRBD2 on 6 matching bases. Trimming stripped 0 bases from V and 3 bases from J, with 13 bases between. Per germline, CDR1 SGHRS and CDR2 YFSETQ. The CDR3 is 15 residues long. This CDR3 is CASSLEGGIHYEQYF. The DNA of the CDR3 is TGCGCCAGCAGCTTGGAGGGCGGGATACACTACGAGCAGTACTTC.

This clonotype occurred a few times. The chain recombines TRBV10-3 with TRBJ2-1; 7 bases agree with TRBD2. CDR1 is ENHRY, CDR2 SYGVKD, per germline. The CDR3 has 13 residues. V dropped 11 bases and J dropped 5; count of bases not matched to a gene: 9. CDR3 amino acids: CALGGSTNNEQFF. CDR3 bases: TGTGCCCTCGGGGGGTCAACAAACAATGAGCAGTTCTTC.

This clonotype was observed a few times. The chain employs TRBV29-1 and TRBJ1-2, with D uncertain. This CDR3 is built from 11 residues. V lost 5 bases, J lost 2 bases, and 6 bases lay in between. From germline, CDR1 is SQVTM and CDR2 ANQGSEA. CDR3 in DNA: TGCAGCGTTCCGGAGAACTATGGCTACACCTTC. Protein: CSVPENYGYTF.

This clonotype turned up a few times. The chain joins TRBV5-1 to TRBJ1-6; D might be TRBD1 (6 bases). Germline assignment: CDR1 SGHRS and CDR2 YFSETQ. There are 16 residues in the CDR3. With 1 base removed from V and 10 bases from J, the gap between germline ends came to 18 bases. CDR3 bases: TGCGCCAGCAGCTTGATTTTACAGGGTTTGGGGTCACCCCTCCACTTT. This sequence encodes CASSLILQGLGSPLHF. Using reference TRBV5-1 and TRBJ1-6 for the parts outside the CDR3, the full variable domain is KAGVTQTPRYLIKTRGQQVTLSCSPISGHRSVSWYQQTPGQGLQFLFEYFSETQRNKGNFPGRFSGRQFSNSRSEMNVSTLELGDSALYLCASSLILQGLGSPLHFGNGTRLTVT.

The rearrangement links TRBV20-1 to TRBJ2-2; 7 bases line up with TRBD2. J gave up 6 bases and V 4 bases, and 14 bases lay outside the gene matches. The CDR3 totals 16 residues. Germline V gene sequence: CDR1 DFQATT, CDR2 SNEGSKA (reference sequence). CDR3 sequence reads: CSAILGLVGVAGELFF. The DNA for the CDR3 is TGCAGTGCTATCCTCGGACTAGTTGGGGTGGCCGGGGAGCTGTTTTTT.

CDR3 in amino acids: CAIRPDRENTIYF. The CDR3 nucleotides read TGTGCCATCAGACCGGACAGGGAAAACACCATATATTTT. The chain joins TRBV10-3 to TRBJ1-3; TRBD1 matches 8 bases. The CDR3 totals 13 residues. Germline V gene data show CDR1 as ENHRY and CDR2 as SYGVKD. The junction had 4 bases not matched to a gene; V was cut back by 6 bases and J by 6 bases.